This TCR beta chain comes out of a study of regulatory T cells in long-lasting Graves disease. In germline, CDR1 is MDHEN, CDR2 SYDVKM. The CDR3 runs to 12 residues. TCR beta libraries were built with iRepertoire HTBI primers and Arm-PCR of CDR3 regions. TCRdb recomputed calls from the multiplex PCR reads with MiXCR, one row per CDR3 protein. Of about 450,000 distinct CDR3 sequences in the sample, 12% to 15% are singletons; the top ten hold about a sixth. Time point of the sample: newly diagnosed GD, antithyroid drugs for less than 3 months. RNA from PBMCs was the source of the TCR library. The authors diagnosed Graves' disease using American Thyroid Association guidelines. This clonotype was detected many times. A junction boundary mismatches the germline segment, possibly from a read error. The sample also formed part of further work on T cells in Graves' hyperthyroidism and ophthalmopathy.

This TCR was recovered from a woman aged 50 to 60 with Graves disease. Sequences were derived from peripheral blood mononuclear cells (PBMCs), sampled at new diagnosis, from a patient treated with antithyroid drugs. The chain joins TRBV28 to TRBJ2-3; TRBD2 agrees at 12 bases. CDR3 sequence reads: CGTSGSTDTQYF. The CDR3, as DNA: TGCGGGACTAGCGGGAGCACAGATACGCAGTATTTT.